The entry that follows covers one T cell receptor (beta chain) sequence. The antigen remains undetermined. The V end was cut by 3 bases, the J end by 5 bases, with 11 bases between. CDR3 length: 15 amino acids. Germline assignment: CDR1 LNHDA and CDR2 SQIVND (reference sequence). The table came from immunoSEQ multiplex PCR; TCRdb's copy has only in-frame clones and leaves some out. The sample lists about 98,000 clones, about three quarters occurring once. These data are taken from a study of Ad26.COV2.S vaccination and SARS-CoV-2 variants. Study-level results: Researchers cautioned that TCR breadth and depth analyses may have underestimated total T cell responses. Vaccine recipients surpassed placebo recipients in spike-specific TCR breadth. The study found similar non-spike TCR breadth in vaccine and placebo recipients.

This chain connects TRBV19 to TRBJ1-6; D uncertain. The sample consisted of peripheral blood, taken after recovery from COVID-19. This TCR was sampled from a human donor who had recovered from COVID-19. Here the CDR3 reads CASSIAIGNNSPLHF. Written as DNA, the CDR3 is TGTGCCAGTAGTATTGCGATAGGGAATAATTCACCCCTCCACTTT.